This is a list of T cell receptor beta chains from one sample in a study of T cell responses to AZD1222 COVID-19 vaccine. Some clones are missing from TCRdb's copy, which holds only in-frame ones; the method was immunoSEQ multiplex PCR. Among more than 120,000 clones listed, 85% to 95% were seen once. Sample: peripheral blood, taken 28 days after the second AZD1222 dose. The origin of the receptors is an adult who received the AZD1222 COVID-19 vaccine. The CDR3 runs from the conserved cysteine through the conserved F or W.

v_call: TRBV3-1/TRBV3-2; cdr3_aa: CASSLSPLRGTGNTIYF
v_call: TRBV6-5; cdr3_aa: CASSYSGDNSPLHF
v_call: TRBV6-5; cdr3_aa: CASSSLTGSLAQHF
v_call: TRBV7-9; cdr3_aa: CASSPDHGGGYTF
v_call: TRBV6-4; cdr3_aa: CASSDSTGGYNEQFF
v_call: TRBV6-5; cdr3_aa: CASTNRPNSNSPLHF
v_call: TRBV5-5; cdr3_aa: CASSLGQGDGYTF
v_call: TRBV5-4; cdr3_aa: CASSLNSGNTIYF
v_call: TRBV5-4; cdr3_aa: CASSVDGFQETQYF
v_call: TRBV7-6; cdr3_aa: CASSSGTGSVNTEAFF
v_call: TRBV11-2; cdr3_aa: CASSPLSESTEAFF